This TCR beta chain is from a study of T cells in Graves' hyperthyroidism and ophthalmopathy. This clonotype was counted at least ten times. Amplification yielded TCR beta CDR3 regions, with RNA transcripts as the source. An initial round of RT-PCR targeting the TCR CDR3 relied on the HTBI primer set. Via MiXCR, TCRdb re-called the multiplex PCR reads, giving one row per CDR3 protein. The data show around 400,000 distinct CDR3 sequences, roughly 15% seen once. The CDR3 has 14 amino acids. Trimming shortened V by 3 bases and J by 5 bases, and 11 bases separated the two germline ends. Cells are PBMCs isolated from roughly 9.2 ml of fresh blood.

Sequencing used blood. This chain joins TRBV12-3 or TRBV12-4 and TRBJ2-1; unclear D gene. The receptor's source is a woman aged 55-69 years with Graves' ophthalmopathy. The CDR3 reads CASSLSAGHNEQFF. The DNA for the CDR3 is TGTGCCAGCAGTTTGAGCGCTGGGCACAATGAGCAGTTCTTC.